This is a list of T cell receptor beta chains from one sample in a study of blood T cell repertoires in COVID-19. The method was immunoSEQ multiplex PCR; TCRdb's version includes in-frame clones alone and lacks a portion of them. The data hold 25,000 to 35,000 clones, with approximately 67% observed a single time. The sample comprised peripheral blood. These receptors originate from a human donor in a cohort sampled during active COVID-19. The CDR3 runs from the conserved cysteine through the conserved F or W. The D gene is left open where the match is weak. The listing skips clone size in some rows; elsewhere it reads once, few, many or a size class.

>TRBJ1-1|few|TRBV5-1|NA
CASSLASENTEAFF
TGCGCCAGCAGCTTGGCATCAGAGAACACTGAAGCTTTCTTT
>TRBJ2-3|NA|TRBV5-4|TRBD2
CASSLSGGATDTQYF
TGTGCCAGCAGCTTAAGCGGGGGGGCTACAGATACGCAGTATTTT
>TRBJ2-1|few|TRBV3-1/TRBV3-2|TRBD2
CASSLAGEVGEQFF
TGTGCCAGCAGTTTAGCGGGAGAGGTGGGTGAGCAGTTCTTC
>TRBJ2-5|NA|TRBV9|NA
CASSVDGTPKETQYF
TGTGCCAGCAGCGTAGACGGGACACCTAAAGAGACCCAGTACTTC
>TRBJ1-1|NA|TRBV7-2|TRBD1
CASSLGQAKTEAFF
TGTGCCAGCAGTTTGGGACAGGCGAAGACTGAAGCTTTCTTT
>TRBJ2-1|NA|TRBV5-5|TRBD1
CASSRDRDEQFF
TGTGCCAGCAGCCGAGACAGGGATGAGCAGTTCTTC
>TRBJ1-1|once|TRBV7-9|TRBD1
CASSTRGITTEAFF
TGTGCCAGCAGTACCAGGGGGATCACGACTGAAGCTTTCTTT
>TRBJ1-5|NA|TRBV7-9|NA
CASSSPGPNQPQHF
TGTGCCAGCAGCTCCCCAGGGCCTAATCAGCCCCAGCATTTT
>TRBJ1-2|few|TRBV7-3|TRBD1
CASTHRGLNPNYGYTF
TGTGCCAGCACTCACAGGGGCCTTAACCCTAACTATGGCTACACCTTC
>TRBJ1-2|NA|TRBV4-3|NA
CASSQSRGSNYGYTF
TGCGCCAGCAGCCAATCCAGAGGGTCCAACTATGGCTACACCTTC
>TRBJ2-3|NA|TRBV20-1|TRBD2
CSASSKLLAGGTDTQYF
TGCAGTGCGAGTTCTAAGTTACTAGCGGGAGGGACAGATACGCAGTATTTT
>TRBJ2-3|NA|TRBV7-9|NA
CASSPPLSGATDTQYF
TGTGCCAGCAGTCCGCCCCTAAGCGGAGCCACAGATACGCAGTATTTT
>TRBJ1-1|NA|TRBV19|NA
CASSSGAGLNTEAFF
TGTGCCAGTAGTAGTGGGGCAGGGTTGAACACTGAAGCTTTCTTT
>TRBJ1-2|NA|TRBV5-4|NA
CASTWPGGGYTF
TGTGCCAGCACCTGGCCCGGAGGAGGCTACACCTTC
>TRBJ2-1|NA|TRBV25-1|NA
CASSWEGDYNEQFF
TGTGCCAGCAGCTGGGAGGGGGACTACAATGAGCAGTTCTTC
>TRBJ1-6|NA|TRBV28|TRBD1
CASKGTGYSPLHF
TGTGCCAGCAAGGGGACAGGGTATTCACCCCTCCACTTT
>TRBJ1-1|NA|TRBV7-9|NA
CASSRREWNTEAFF
TGTGCCAGCAGCCGCCGGGAGTGGAACACTGAAGCTTTCTTT
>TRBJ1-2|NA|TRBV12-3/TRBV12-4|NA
CASTPDRYYGYTF
TGTGCCAGCACCCCCGACAGATACTATGGCTACACCTTC
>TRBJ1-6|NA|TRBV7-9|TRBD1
CASSLTLTGGYYNSPLHF
TGTGCCAGCAGCTTAACCCTGACAGGGGGCTACTATAATTCACCCCTCCACTTT
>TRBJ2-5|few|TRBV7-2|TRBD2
CASSLRTSGRETQYF
TGTGCCAGCAGCCTGAGGACTAGCGGGAGGGAGACCCAGTACTTC
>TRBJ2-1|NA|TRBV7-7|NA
CASSLNSGYNNEQFF
TGTGCCAGCAGCTTAAACTCAGGTTACAATAATGAGCAGTTCTTC
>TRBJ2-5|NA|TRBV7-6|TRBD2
CASSLFSASGYQETQYF
TGTGCCAGCAGCTTATTCTCGGCTAGCGGGTACCAAGAGACCCAGTACTTC
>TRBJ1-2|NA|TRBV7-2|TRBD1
CASSLTDRLVYGYTF
TGTGCCAGCAGCTTAACGGACAGGCTAGTCTATGGCTACACCTTC
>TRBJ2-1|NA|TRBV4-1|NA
CASSQAEGGNNEQFF
TGCGCCAGCAGCCAAGCCGAGGGGGGGAACAATGAGCAGTTCTTC
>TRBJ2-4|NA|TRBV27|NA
CASRAGARNIQYF
TGTGCCAGCAGGGCGGGGGCGAGGAACATTCAGTACTTC
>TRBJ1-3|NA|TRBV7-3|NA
CASSLDSSSSGNTIYF
TGTGCCAGCAGCCTGGACAGCTCGAGCTCTGGAAACACCATATATTTT
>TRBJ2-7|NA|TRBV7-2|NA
CASSLDRTYEQYF
TGTGCCAGCAGTTTAGACAGAACCTACGAGCAGTACTTC
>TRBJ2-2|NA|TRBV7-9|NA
CASSLSGGGTGELFF
TGTGCCAGCAGCTTATCTGGCGGAGGGACCGGGGAGCTGTTTTTT
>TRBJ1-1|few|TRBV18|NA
CASSPQGEGEAFF
TGTGCCAGCTCACCACAGGGGGAGGGTGAGGCTTTCTTT
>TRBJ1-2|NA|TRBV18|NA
CASSPGTQLGGYTF
TGTGCCAGCTCACCAGGGACTCAGCTGGGAGGCTACACCTTC
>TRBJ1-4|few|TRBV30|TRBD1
CAWSRDRTATNEKLFF
TGTGCCTGGAGTCGGGACAGAACCGCAACTAATGAAAAACTGTTTTTT